This T cell receptor beta chain was identified in a study of blood T cell repertoires in COVID-19 (dated by TCRdb to the early 2020s). Some background on the complete study: The collaborator samples originated in the United States, Italy and Spain and spanned the acute and convalescent phases of COVID-19. The material from the prospective study consisted of cDNA or gDNA derived from T cells, B-cell-depleted T cells, or PBMCs. Subjects who had been exposed to COVID-19, were actively infected with it, or had recovered from it provided the deeply sampled blood TCRbeta repertoires that made up the dataset. A freely available public database, intended as a resource for researchers studying the immune response to SARS-CoV-2, is where the repertoires were released. Samples came from the ongoing ImmuneRACE study (first 160 participants) plus 1,254 subjects from 6 global collaborators. Nearly every sample came with metadata listing a de-identified subject ID, COVID-19 status, age in years and sex. Where HLA class I and class II types were available, the types were taken from metadata supplied by the sample provider, not from assay-based typing.

Summary of the overall study and its limitations: How much clinical and demographic metadata was included differed by source and by participant, and the metadata was provided uncurated.

Details on this clone: Its specific antigen is unknown. No per-base quality is available; no much larger clone lies one base away.

The immunoSEQ Assay, a bias-controlled multiplex PCR, was used to amplify TCRbeta CDR3 regions from genomic DNA. The original methods were these. Within the assay, amplification of reference gene primers was used to estimate how many nucleated cells each sample contained. To quantify the absolute abundance of each unique TCRbeta CDR3 rearrangement, sequence reads were collapsed and filtered. For each sample, productive Simpson clonality was calculated by taking the square root of Simpson's diversity index across productive rearrangements. The table comes from immuneACCESS by way of TCRdb, which keeps in-frame sequences with V and J called. Part of the clones is missing from these tables; in studies checked, under half for an unresolved V gene and the rest for unknown reasons. V, J and clone size derive from that table, while D and trimming were established from the DNA sequence. Within this sample are some 250,000 clones, with approximately 83% of them counted one time only. The leading ten clones occupy approximately 1.9% of the sample.

Participants in the prospective study were enrolled through a virtual design, were aged roughly 18 to 90 years, and lived in 24 United States geographic areas. In the prospective study, participants were assigned to cohorts based on the clinical history participants reported in a screening survey and a study questionnaire. Recovered participants in ImmuneRACE Cohort 3 were defined by two consecutive negative NP/OP PCR tests, clearance by a healthcare professional, or resolution of symptoms. Each participant in the prospective study had whole blood, serum and a nasopharyngeal or oropharyngeal swab collected by mobile phlebotomists. Prospective study participants could optionally give additional blood draws and questionnaires over an approximately 2-month period. Before DNA extraction, prospective study blood samples were shipped either frozen or at room temperature. Spanning cysteine to phenylalanine, the CDR3 consists of 15 amino acids. Only CDR3 DNA is held: 45 bases, read in frame from base 1. For this chain, trimming is 5 bases at the V end and 0 bases at the J end, and the number of junction bases without a gene match is 4. Looking up the germline V gene yields CDR1 MNHEY and CDR2 SVGAGI.

The sequence was collected from a woman in her forties or fifties who had recovered from COVID-19. Sequenced material: PBMCs or T cells enriched from blood (not recorded which). The receptor chain draws on TRBV6-5 and TRBJ1-2, with 9 central nucleotides matching TRBD1. The DNA reads as follows: TGTGCCAGCAGTCAAAGGGACAGGGCTAACTATGGCTACACCTTC. It translates as CASSQRDRANYGYTF.